This T cell receptor beta chain was recovered during a study of blood T cell repertoires in COVID-19. About the study: Sources were T cells, B-cell-depleted T cells, or PBMCs; the material itself was cDNA or gDNA.

Assay: immunoSEQ multiplex PCR; the TCRdb copy retains only in-frame clones and omits some. The repertoire holds about 250,000 clones, about 85% seen once, with approximately 8% in the top ten. The CDR3 spans 20 residues. The germline V and J ends were trimmed by 0 bases and 0 bases, with 20 bases remaining between them. Germline values: CDR1 MGHRA, CDR2 YSYEKL. The origin of this receptor is a woman at least 80 years old with acute or convalescent COVID-19. Input material: peripheral blood. The rearrangement joins TRBV4-1 to TRBJ1-4; D gene unclear. In nucleotides, the CDR3 is TGCGCCAGCAGCCAAGACTCTTTTACAGTAAGCCTCGCAACTAATGAAAAACTGTTTTTT. Translated: CASSQDSFTVSLATNEKLFF.